The clone carrying this TCR beta chain was picked up many times. What it recognizes is unknown. The source of the sample is a study of human T cells and chemical hapten exposure. Study information: Small discrepancies in pooled library volume mainly accounted for the varying TCR yields per sample. Study results and limitations: There was no change with DPC sensitization in TCRs above 1 in 1000 frequency.

Individual cDNA molecules received unique molecular identifiers in the library. TCRdb re-analysed the RACE reads in MiXCR, keeping a single row per CDR3 protein. The table includes 75,000 to 80,000 distinct CDR3 sequences, around 9.4% detected once. Germline V gene sequence: CDR1 MNHNY, CDR2 SVGAGI (reference sequence). This CDR3 has 17 amino acids. J was trimmed by 1 base and V by 2 bases; bases with no gene match: 4. Time point specified: healthy volunteer bleed at 6 weeks. Unfractionated whole blood yielded the extracted total RNA. The V call is TRBV6-6, the J call TRBJ2-6, with 8 nucleotides matching TRBD1. This sequence was found in a female donor in good health. Some clones in this sample may be carry-over from other donors' samples. The sequenced material came from whole blood. CDR3 residues: CASSYAGGGSGANVLTF. For the CDR3, the DNA is TGTGCCAGCAGTTACGCAGGGGGCGGTTCTGGGGCCAACGTCCTGACTTTC.